A selection of T cell receptor beta chains follows, all from one sample in a study of blood T cell repertoires in COVID-19. Sequencing was performed with immunoSEQ multiplex PCR; in TCRdb, only in-frame clones are kept and a portion is missing. Here the sample spans around 480,000 clones, more than 70% being singletons. Source material: peripheral blood. All receptors come from a woman in her forties or fifties with COVID-19, enrolled during active disease. Each CDR3 is given with its conserved first and last residue. The D gene is left open where the match is weak. The size of a clone is reported for some rows only, either as once, few or many, or as a class for expanded clones.

len: 15; j_gene: TRBJ2-7; v_gene: TRBV11-2; abundance: .; d_gene: TRBD2; CDR3aa: CASSLAGGYHYEQYF; CDR3nt: TGTGCCAGCAGCTTAGCGGGGGGTTATCACTACGAGCAGTACTTC
len: 11; j_gene: TRBJ1-1; v_gene: TRBV25-1; abundance: .; d_gene: .; CDR3aa: CASWGGTEAFF; CDR3nt: TGTGCCAGCTGGGGAGGAACTGAAGCTTTCTTT
len: 16; j_gene: TRBJ2-3; v_gene: TRBV9; abundance: .; d_gene: .; CDR3aa: CASSAVRESHTDTQYF; CDR3nt: TGTGCCAGCAGCGCCGTTCGCGAGTCTCACACAGATACGCAGTATTTT
len: 15; j_gene: TRBJ2-1; v_gene: TRBV3-1/TRBV3-2; abundance: .; d_gene: TRBD2; CDR3aa: CASSHSSGGANEQFF; CDR3nt: TGTGCCAGCAGCCATTCCAGCGGGGGGGCAAATGAGCAGTTCTTC
len: 12; j_gene: TRBJ2-2; v_gene: TRBV29-1; abundance: .; d_gene: TRBD1; CDR3aa: CSVTGGTGELFF; CDR3nt: TGCAGCGTTACAGGGGGAACGGGGGAGCTGTTTTTT
len: 18; j_gene: TRBJ2-1; v_gene: TRBV4-1; abundance: .; d_gene: TRBD1; CDR3aa: CASSQDLFLDRGGNEQFF; CDR3nt: TGCGCCAGCAGCCAAGATTTATTTTTAGACAGGGGAGGAAATGAGCAGTTCTTC
len: 13; j_gene: TRBJ1-2; v_gene: TRBV11-2; abundance: .; d_gene: TRBD1; CDR3aa: CASSEDRGYGYTF; CDR3nt: TGTGCCAGCAGCGAGGACAGGGGCTATGGCTACACCTTC
len: 15; j_gene: TRBJ1-6; v_gene: TRBV19; abundance: .; d_gene: TRBD1; CDR3aa: CASRWRQGGNSPLHF; CDR3nt: TGTGCCAGTAGGTGGCGACAGGGGGGAAATTCACCCCTCCACTTT
len: 12; j_gene: TRBJ2-1; v_gene: TRBV3-1/TRBV3-2; abundance: .; d_gene: .; CDR3aa: CASSQASSEQFF; CDR3nt: TGTGCCAGCAGCCAAGCGTCCTCCGAGCAGTTCTTC
len: 18; j_gene: TRBJ2-3; v_gene: TRBV7-3; abundance: .; d_gene: TRBD2; CDR3aa: CASSSPPGAGGSTDTQYF; CDR3nt: TGTGCCAGCAGCTCCCCCCCCGGAGCGGGGGGATCCACAGATACGCAGTATTTT
len: 15; j_gene: TRBJ1-3; v_gene: TRBV5-8; abundance: .; d_gene: .; CDR3aa: CASSLRGGSGNTIYF; CDR3nt: TGTGCCAGCAGCTTGAGAGGGGGCTCTGGAAACACCATATATTTT
len: 15; j_gene: TRBJ2-1; v_gene: TRBV18; abundance: .; d_gene: TRBD1; CDR3aa: CASSPTGGGNNEQFF; CDR3nt: TGTGCCAGCTCACCCACAGGGGGCGGCAACAATGAGCAGTTCTTC
len: 13; j_gene: TRBJ2-3; v_gene: TRBV12-3/TRBV12-4; abundance: .; d_gene: .; CDR3aa: CASSLEYTDTQYF; CDR3nt: TGTGCCAGCAGTTTAGAATACACAGATACGCAGTATTTT
len: 15; j_gene: TRBJ1-4; v_gene: TRBV14; abundance: once; d_gene: TRBD1; CDR3aa: CASSQDRQGGEKLFF; CDR3nt: TGTGCCAGCAGCCAAGATAGACAGGGAGGCGAAAAACTGTTTTTT
len: 15; j_gene: TRBJ2-7; v_gene: TRBV9; abundance: .; d_gene: .; CDR3aa: CASSVDHQEGHEQYF; CDR3nt: TGTGCCAGCAGCGTAGATCACCAGGAGGGCCACGAGCAGTACTTC
len: 13; j_gene: TRBJ1-1; v_gene: TRBV30; abundance: .; d_gene: TRBD1; CDR3aa: CAWRKQGVTEAFF; CDR3nt: TGTGCCTGGAGGAAACAGGGGGTGACTGAAGCTTTCTTT
len: 14; j_gene: TRBJ1-3; v_gene: TRBV3-1/TRBV3-2; abundance: .; d_gene: TRBD1; CDR3aa: CASSIDRAGNTIYF; CDR3nt: TGTGCCAGCAGCATTGACAGGGCTGGAAACACCATATATTTT
len: 13; j_gene: TRBJ2-1; v_gene: TRBV11-3; abundance: .; d_gene: .; CDR3aa: CASSPEVGNEQFF; CDR3nt: TGTGCCAGCAGCCCCGAGGTGGGCAATGAGCAGTTCTTC
len: 15; j_gene: TRBJ2-1; v_gene: TRBV28; abundance: .; d_gene: .; CDR3aa: CASNSPGMEGNEQFF; CDR3nt: TGTGCCAGCAACTCGCCAGGGATGGAAGGCAATGAGCAGTTCTTC
len: 13; j_gene: TRBJ2-3; v_gene: TRBV10-3; abundance: .; d_gene: .; CDR3aa: CATAYPSADTQYF; CDR3nt: TGTGCCACTGCCTACCCATCCGCGGATACGCAGTATTTT
len: 20; j_gene: TRBJ2-7; v_gene: TRBV11-3; abundance: .; d_gene: TRBD2; CDR3aa: CASSLDGVAGGVLLSYEQYF; CDR3nt: TGTGCCAGCAGCTTAGACGGGGTAGCGGGGGGAGTCCTACTCTCCTACGAGCAGTACTTC
len: 17; j_gene: TRBJ2-2; v_gene: TRBV7-9; abundance: .; d_gene: TRBD1; CDR3aa: CASSLLTPGQGTGELFF; CDR3nt: TGTGCCAGCAGCTTACTTACTCCGGGACAGGGGACCGGGGAGCTGTTTTTT
len: 14; j_gene: TRBJ1-3; v_gene: TRBV19; abundance: .; d_gene: .; CDR3aa: CASSLGSSGNTIYF; CDR3nt: TGTGCCAGTTCTCTGGGGAGCTCTGGAAACACCATATATTTT
len: 12; j_gene: TRBJ2-3; v_gene: TRBV11-2; abundance: once; d_gene: .; CDR3aa: CASLTLAPPSYF; CDR3nt: TGTGCCAGCCTAACCCTAGCGCCCCCCTCGTATTTT
len: 15; j_gene: TRBJ1-1; v_gene: TRBV4-1; abundance: .; d_gene: TRBD1; CDR3aa: CASSQGQGNSPEAFF; CDR3nt: TGCGCCAGCAGCCAAGGACAGGGAAATTCCCCTGAAGCTTTCTTT
len: 15; j_gene: TRBJ1-1; v_gene: TRBV30; abundance: once; d_gene: .; CDR3aa: CAWSGTLSMGGEAFF; CDR3nt: TGTGCCTGGAGTGGCACTCTCTCCATGGGAGGTGAAGCTTTCTTT
len: 15; j_gene: TRBJ2-3; v_gene: TRBV30; abundance: .; d_gene: TRBD2; CDR3aa: CAWSEGLAGGETQYF; CDR3nt: TGTGCCTGGAGTGAAGGACTAGCGGGGGGAGAAACGCAGTATTTT
len: 15; j_gene: TRBJ2-7; v_gene: TRBV5-6; abundance: .; d_gene: TRBD1; CDR3aa: CASSLPGQGPYEQYF; CDR3nt: TGTGCCAGCAGCTTGCCGGGACAGGGTCCCTACGAGCAGTACTTC
len: 14; j_gene: TRBJ1-1; v_gene: TRBV5-6; abundance: .; d_gene: .; CDR3aa: CASSSGLRNTEAFF; CDR3nt: TGTGCCAGCAGCTCGGGACTGCGGAACACTGAAGCTTTCTTT
len: 18; j_gene: TRBJ1-6; v_gene: TRBV5-8; abundance: .; d_gene: .; CDR3aa: CASSLERGAAVRNSPLHF; CDR3nt: TGTGCCAGCAGCTTGGAGCGGGGGGCTGCAGTTCGGAATTCACCCCTCCACTTT
len: 13; j_gene: TRBJ1-1; v_gene: TRBV12-3/TRBV12-4; abundance: .; d_gene: .; CDR3aa: CASSPRSFTEAFF; CDR3nt: TGTGCCAGCAGTCCCCGTTCTTTTACTGAAGCTTTCTTT
len: 20; j_gene: TRBJ2-6; v_gene: TRBV19; abundance: .; d_gene: TRBD1; CDR3aa: CASSITPSDRFDSGANVLTF; CDR3nt: TGTGCCAGTAGTATCACCCCATCGGACAGGTTTGACTCTGGGGCCAACGTCCTGACTTTC
len: 20; j_gene: TRBJ2-3; v_gene: TRBV2; abundance: once; d_gene: TRBD2; CDR3aa: CASSGPHGLAGGRGTDTQYF; CDR3nt: TGTGCCAGCAGTGGGCCGCATGGACTAGCGGGGGGGCGCGGCACAGATACGCAGTATTTT
len: 16; j_gene: TRBJ1-6; v_gene: TRBV10-3; abundance: .; d_gene: TRBD1; CDR3aa: CAISGIGQGSNSPLHF; CDR3nt: TGTGCCATCAGTGGGATAGGACAGGGAAGTAATTCACCCCTCCACTTT
len: 14; j_gene: TRBJ2-3; v_gene: TRBV7-3; abundance: few; d_gene: .; CDR3aa: CASSLQPDSDTQYF; CDR3nt: TGTGCCAGCAGCCTACAACCGGACTCAGATACGCAGTATTTT
len: 16; j_gene: TRBJ1-5; v_gene: TRBV18; abundance: .; d_gene: .; CDR3aa: CASSPYLPRFGQPQHF; CDR3nt: TGTGCCAGCTCACCTTATTTACCTAGGTTTGGTCAGCCCCAGCATTTT
len: 15; j_gene: TRBJ2-7; v_gene: TRBV6-5; abundance: .; d_gene: .; CDR3aa: CASSRQAADSYEQYF; CDR3nt: TGTGCCAGCAGCCGACAGGCGGCGGACTCTTACGAGCAGTACTTC
len: 16; j_gene: TRBJ2-3; v_gene: TRBV28; abundance: .; d_gene: TRBD2; CDR3aa: CASSALERGATDTQYF; CDR3nt: TGTGCCAGCAGTGCCCTTGAGCGGGGGGCCACAGATACGCAGTATTTT
len: 15; j_gene: TRBJ1-4; v_gene: TRBV28; abundance: .; d_gene: TRBD1; CDR3aa: CASRRSGQGREKLFF; CDR3nt: TGTGCCAGCAGACGTTCGGGACAGGGGCGGGAAAAACTGTTTTTT
len: 14; j_gene: TRBJ1-2; v_gene: TRBV5-1; abundance: .; d_gene: TRBD1; CDR3aa: CASSLRETGLGYTF; CDR3nt: TGCGCCAGCAGCTTGCGGGAGACAGGGTTGGGCTACACCTTC
len: 15; j_gene: TRBJ2-3; v_gene: TRBV7-6; abundance: once; d_gene: TRBD2; CDR3aa: CASSYSGGYTDTQYF; CDR3nt: TGTGCCAGCAGCTACTCGGGGGGTTACACAGATACGCAGTATTTT
len: 14; j_gene: TRBJ1-2; v_gene: TRBV6-5; abundance: .; d_gene: TRBD1; CDR3aa: CASSPQWQGAGYTF; CDR3nt: TGTGCCAGCAGTCCCCAATGGCAGGGGGCAGGCTACACCTTC
len: 13; j_gene: TRBJ1-1; v_gene: TRBV5-4; abundance: .; d_gene: .; CDR3aa: CASSLLQNTEAFF; CDR3nt: TGTGCCAGCAGCTTGTTACAGAACACTGAAGCTTTCTTT